These 17 T cell receptor beta chains originate from one sample sequenced in a study of cytomegalovirus exposure and HLA in healthy donors. The PCR contained 60 Vbeta and 13 Jbeta primers. Sequencing used immunoSEQ multiplex PCR; TCRdb keeps in-frame clones, though not all of them. In the table there are around 150,000 clones, approximately 80% of which are singletons. Material: PBMCs. Receptors originate from a woman in her 50s in good health and CMV-seronegative.

The rearrangement links TRBV7-2 to TRBJ2-7, with D possibly matching TRBD2 (6 bases). Trimming removed 0 bases from V and 0 bases from J, with 9 bases in between. Per the germline V gene, CDR1 is SGHTA and CDR2 is FQGNSA. The CDR3 totals 15 residues. The DNA for the CDR3 is TGTGCCAGCAGCTTAGCGGGGGGTTACTCCTACGAGCAGTACTTC. It codes for CASSLAGGYSYEQYF.

CDR3 sequence (DNA): TGTGCCAGCAGTTGGATCAGGACAGGGTACATGAACACTGAAGCTTTCTTT. This encodes CASSWIRTGYMNTEAFF. J is TRBJ1-1 and V is TRBV28, with 8 bases fitting TRBD1. The CDR3 is 17 amino acids. The J segment lost 0 bases and the V segment lost 4 bases, leaving 10 bases of the junction unmatched. Germline loops: CDR1 MDHEN, CDR2 SYDVKM.

J is TRBJ2-3 and V is TRBV4-2; D is ambiguous. The CDR3 has 13 residues. The V gene lost 1 base and the J gene lost 3 bases, with 5 bases spanning the gap. The germline gives CDR1 LGHNA, CDR2 YNFKEQ. CDR3 in DNA: TGTGCCAGCAGCCAAGGAGTAACAGATACGCAGTATTTT. Protein product: CASSQGVTDTQYF.

This clone was seen many times. The chain carries TRBV6-1 and TRBJ2-5, with TRBD2 as a possible D gene (6 bases). Per the germline V gene, CDR1 is MNHNS and CDR2 is SASEGT. CDR3 length: 15 amino acids. Between the trimmed V and J ends, which lost 1 base and 1 base, there was a span of 10 bases. The CDR3 loop reads CASSEGAGTQETQYF. CDR3 sequence (DNA): TGTGCCAGCAGTGAAGGGGCGGGAACCCAAGAGACCCAGTACTTC.

The chain carries TRBV4-3 and TRBJ2-5, with D unresolved. The closer fit of TRBJ2-7 to the DNA end suggests the J call may be wrong. The CDR3 has 14 amino acids. CDR1 is LGHNA and CDR2 is YSLEER in the germline V gene. CDR3 sequence: CASSQDFGDYEQYF. CDR3 nucleotides: TGCGCCAGCAGCCAAGATTTCGGAGACTACGAGCAGTACTTC.

The chain carries TRBV29-1 and TRBJ1-1; D ambiguous. Germline V gene sequence: CDR1 SQVTM, CDR2 ANQGSEA. This CDR3 contains 13 residues. Trimming left V 3 bases short and J 1 base short, with 9 bases between. The CDR3 sequence: CSVERAANTEAFF. The CDR3 DNA follows: TGCAGCGTTGAGAGGGCAGCGAACACTGAAGCTTTCTTT.

V gene TRBV10-3 combines with J gene TRBJ1-2, with 8 bases identical to TRBD1. The germline gives CDR1 ENHRY, CDR2 SYGVKD. V lost 5 bases to trimming and J lost 4 bases; unmatched junction nucleotides: 6. The CDR3 is made up of 14 amino acids. CDR3 nucleotides: TGTGCCATCAGTCCCACAGGGGGGGTCTATGGCTACACCTTC. Residues: CAISPTGGVYGYTF.

The chain links TRBV28 to TRBJ2-7; 7 nucleotides match TRBD2. The ends lost 5 bases at V and 1 base at J; junction bases unmatched: 14. Germline V gives CDR1 MDHEN, CDR2 SYDVKM. The length of the CDR3 is 17 residues. DNA for the CDR3: TGTGCCAGCAGTGGCGGGGGAACATCGGGGCGGTCCTACGAGCAGTACTTC. Translated, it gives CASSGGGTSGRSYEQYF.

This rearrangement joins TRBV18 to TRBJ2-7; 8 nucleotides agree with TRBD1. Germline CDR1 is KGHSH and CDR2 is LQKENI. V trimming: 6 bases; J trimming: 7 bases; junction bases outside the gene matches: 11. The CDR3 is made up of 14 amino acids. The CDR3 here is CASSLDREGREQYF. The CDR3 nucleotides read TGTGCCAGCTCCTTGGACAGGGAAGGGAGGGAGCAGTACTTC.

The CDR3 loop reads CATGVGGNQPQHF. Written as DNA, the CDR3 is TGTGCCACGGGAGTTGGCGGCAATCAGCCCCAGCATTTT. J is TRBJ1-5 and V is TRBV10-3; the D is unclear. CDR3 length: 13 amino acids. Trimming removed 10 bases from V and 2 bases from J, with 12 bases in between. Germline CDR1 is ENHRY and CDR2 is SYGVKD.

J is TRBJ1-2 and V is TRBV16, with TRBD1 matching 7 bases. The CDR3 totals 14 residues. CDR1 is KGHSY and CDR2 is FQNENV in the germline V gene. V gave up 4 bases and J gave up 4 bases; unmatched junction bases: 6. This CDR3 reads CASSLQGGLYGYTF. CDR3 bases: TGTGCCAGCAGCCTCCAGGGGGGTCTCTATGGCTACACCTTC. Full variable domain (remainder filled in from reference TRBV16 and TRBJ1-2): GEEVAQTPKHLVRGEGQKAKLYCAPIKGHSYVFWYQQVLKNEFKFLISFQNENVFDETGMPKERFSAKCLPNSPCSLEIQATKLEDSAVYFCASSLQGGLYGYTFGSGTRLTVV.

This chain connects TRBV2 to TRBJ2-1; 10 positions agree with TRBD1. CDR3 length equals 14 residues. The germline V gene encodes CDR1 SNHLY and CDR2 FYNNEI. V gave up 6 bases and J gave up 9 bases; unmatched junction bases: 8. In DNA form, the CDR3 reads TGTGCCAGCAGAACCGGGACAGGGGATTTTGAGCAGTTCTTC. Protein sequence: CASRTGTGDFEQFF.

This clone has a single count. CDR3 sequence: CAINQRAEEETQYF. As DNA, the CDR3 is TGTGCCATCAACCAGAGGGCAGAGGAAGAGACCCAGTACTTC. V usage is TRBV10-3 and J usage is TRBJ2-5, with D maybe TRBD2 (5 bases). V was trimmed by 7 bases and J by 3 bases, leaving 15 bases between them. Per the germline V gene, CDR1 is ENHRY and CDR2 is SYGVKD. The CDR3 length is 14 residues.

DNA for the CDR3: TGCGCCAGCAGTGAGACAGGGGGCAGGGAGACCCAGTACTTC. Amino acids: CASSETGGRETQYF. The chain has TRBV10-2 and TRBJ2-5; 9 nucleotides align to TRBD1. The V segment lost 2 bases and the J segment 5 bases; nucleotides outside the gene matches: 3. Germline loops: CDR1 WSHSY, CDR2 SAAADI. The CDR3 consists of 14 residues.

The rearrangement uses TRBV13 and TRBJ2-3; unclear D gene. Trimming removed 4 bases at V and 0 bases at J, with 11 bases between. The length of the CDR3 is 15 residues. Germline assignment: CDR1 PRHDT and CDR2 FYEKMQ (reference sequence). The CDR3 loop is CASSSEITSTDTQYF. The CDR3 DNA is TGTGCCAGCAGCTCGGAGATCACAAGCACAGATACGCAGTATTTT.

V usage is TRBV7-8 and J usage is TRBJ1-4, with D tentatively TRBD1 (6 bases). In germline, CDR1 is SGHVS, CDR2 FQNEAQ. V lost 5 bases, J lost 7 bases, and 14 bases lay in between. The CDR3 runs to 14 residues. This CDR3 reads CASSVQGRGEKLFF. CDR3 sequence (DNA): TGTGCCAGCAGCGTACAGGGACGGGGTGAAAAACTGTTTTTT.

J is TRBJ2-5 and V is TRBV2, with D possibly TRBD1 on 6 matching bases. CDR1 is SNHLY and CDR2 is FYNNEI in the germline V gene. CDR3 size: 14 residues. Trimming removed 4 bases from V and 1 base from J, with 10 bases in between. The CDR3 DNA reads as TGTGCCAGCAGTGCGGACAGCACCCAAGAGACCCAGTACTTC. This encodes CASSADSTQETQYF.